Each of the 29 T cell receptor beta chains below was sequenced from the same sample in a study of blood T cells in healthy people across ages. Alongside a J-beta primer mix, a sample-barcoded 5' primer served in a second PCR lasting roughly 7 to 12 cycles. TCRdb re-derived calls from the 5' RACE reads in MiXCR, one entry per CDR3 protein. The sample lists 870,000 or so distinct CDR3 sequences; 29% were seen once. The specimen was blood. These receptors were collected from a woman older than 75 in good health.

This rearrangement joins TRBV7-9 to TRBJ1-4, with a tentative D call TRBD1 (6 bases). CDR1 is SEHNR, CDR2 FQNEAQ, per germline (reference sequence). The V end lost 7 bases, the J end lost 5 bases, and 14 bases lay between the germline ends. This CDR3 contains 14 residues. The CDR3: CASTHNRVNEKLFF. In DNA, the CDR3 is TGTGCCAGCACCCATAACAGGGTGAATGAAAAACTGTTTTTT.

This clonotype was detected many times. The V gene is TRBV20-1, the J gene TRBJ2-5; perhaps TRBD2 as D (5 bases). V lost 6 bases to trimming and J lost 5 bases, with 19 bases between them. The CDR3 length is 14 residues. Per germline, CDR1 DFQATT and CDR2 SNEGSKA (reference sequence). CDR3 sequence (DNA): TGCAGTGCCGTAGGGCTAGCTGAATCGGAGACCCAGTACTTC. It specifies CSAVGLAESETQYF.

There are a few counts of this clonotype. In DNA, the CDR3 is TGTGCCAGCAGCGTAGGGGGGACTGAAGCTTTCTTT. Translation: CASSVGGTEAFF. The chain joins TRBV9 to TRBJ1-1, with D perhaps matching TRBD1 (5 bases). Germline loops: CDR1 SGDLS, CDR2 YYNGEE. Between the trimmed V and J ends, which lost 0 bases and 5 bases, there was a span of 5 bases. The CDR3 consists of 12 residues. The full variable domain, in which reference TRBV9 and TRBJ1-1 provide the parts outside the CDR3, is DSGVTQTPKHLITATGQRVTLRCSPRSGDLSVYWYQQSLDQGLQFLIQYYNGEERAKGNILERFSAQQFPDLHSELNLSSLELGDSALYFCASSVGGTEAFFGQGTRLTVV.

This clonotype was detected a few times. The rearrangement uses TRBV7-8 and TRBJ1-5; D gene unclear. V was pared by 1 base and J by 9 bases, with 16 bases between. Germline CDR1 reads SGHVS; CDR2 reads FQNEAQ. The CDR3 sequence is 15 residues long. CDR3 in amino acids: CASSLGRGYAWPQHF. CDR3 DNA: TGTGCCAGCAGCTTAGGGCGCGGGTACGCTTGGCCCCAGCATTTT.

This clonotype was seen more than once but under ten times. J is TRBJ1-6 and V is TRBV5-6, with a tentative D call TRBD1 (6 bases). The CDR3 extends over 15 amino acids. With 4 bases removed from V and 7 bases from J, the gap between germline ends came to 15 bases. Germline V gene sequence: CDR1 SGHDT, CDR2 YYEEEE. The CDR3 sequence: CASSRGGTKNSPLHF. CDR3 nucleotide sequence: TGTGCCAGCAGCCGGGGGGGGACAAAGAATTCACCCCTCCACTTT. Based on the CDR3 plus reference TRBV5-6 and TRBJ1-6, the full variable domain is DAGVTQSPTHLIKTRGQQVTLRCSPKSGHDTVSWYQQALGQGPQFIFQYYEEEERQRGNFPDRFSGHQFPNYSSELNVNALLLGDSALYLCASSRGGTKNSPLHFGNGTRLTVT.

This clonotype has a handful of counts. This sequence joins TRBV6-2 or TRBV6-3 and TRBJ2-3; D not resolved. Germline values: CDR1 MNHEY, CDR2 SVGEGT. The CDR3 is 16 residues long. V lost 7 bases, J lost 3 bases, and 20 bases lay in between. As DNA, the CDR3 is TGTGCCAGCACCTTAGCCCGGCAGTTGGTTACAGATACGCAGTATTTT. Residues: CASTLARQLVTDTQYF.

This clonotype was detected many times. This chain links TRBV7-9 with TRBJ2-1; no clear D. From germline, CDR1 is SEHNR and CDR2 FQNEAQ (reference sequence). The CDR3 is 14 amino acids. Trimming took 2 bases from V and 9 from J, leaving 14 bases between them. CDR3 in amino acids: CASSLNSIGGEQFF. The CDR3 DNA follows: TGTGCCAGCAGCTTAAACTCCATAGGTGGTGAGCAGTTCTTC.

This clonotype has just a few counts. CDR3 protein: CASSQEPGRTEAFF. The CDR3 DNA reads TGTGCCAGCAGCCAAGAACCCGGAAGAACTGAAGCTTTCTTT. The genes are TRBV3-1 and TRBJ1-1; D not certain. Trimming took 0 bases from V and 5 from J, leaving 10 bases between them. CDR3 length: 14 residues. From germline, CDR1 is LGHDT and CDR2 YNNKEL (reference sequence). Full variable domain (outside the CDR3, taken from reference TRBV3-1 and TRBJ1-1): DTAVSQTPKYLVTQMGNDKSIKCEQNLGHDTMYWYKQDSKKFLKIMFSYNNKELIINETVPNRFSPKSPDKAHLNLHINSLELGDSAVYFCASSQEPGRTEAFFGQGTRLTVV.

This clonotype was detected ten times or more. This chain uses TRBV6-2 or TRBV6-3 with TRBJ1-6; D not resolved. Between the trimmed V and J ends, which lost 5 bases and 7 bases, there was a span of 18 bases. The length of the CDR3 is 16 residues. The germline V gene has CDR1 MNHEY and CDR2 SVGEGT. The CDR3 DNA is TGTGCCAGCAGTCCCTTAGGACCCGGTTTGAATTCACCCCTCCACTTT. The encoded protein is CASSPLGPGLNSPLHF.

Many counts were recorded for this clonotype. The chain employs TRBV7-2 and TRBJ2-3; D uncertain. The CDR3 runs 14 residues. With 5 bases removed from V and 0 bases from J, the gap between germline ends came to 9 bases. Germline-derived CDR1 and CDR2 are SGHTA and FQGNSA. CDR3 in DNA: TGTGCCAGCAGCGTGGGCTCTAGCACAGATACGCAGTATTTT. It codes for CASSVGSSTDTQYF.

The sample holds a few counts of this clonotype. This chain links TRBV5-1 with TRBJ1-4, with 8 bases matching TRBD1. Germline V lookup: CDR1 SGHRS, CDR2 YFSETQ. The CDR3 is 15 residues long. Trimming took 4 bases from V and 7 from J; bases not matched to a gene: 9. The CDR3 loop is CASSRAGGVSEKLFF. Written as DNA, the CDR3 is TGCGCCAGCAGCCGTGCAGGGGGCGTGAGTGAAAAACTGTTTTTT.

Only a few counts were recorded for this clonotype. The V gene is TRBV27, the J gene TRBJ2-5, with TRBD2 matching over 12 bases. V shed 6 bases, J shed 5 bases, and the junction held 7 bases outside the gene matches. This CDR3 is built from 15 residues. In germline, CDR1 is MNHEY, CDR2 SMNVEV (reference sequence). In nucleotides, the CDR3 is TGTGCCAGCAGACCTAGCGGGGGGGGAGGGGAGACCCAGTACTTC. Its translation: CASRPSGGGGETQYF.

The V gene is TRBV12-5, the J gene TRBJ1-6; TRBD1 matches 8 bases. The CDR3 runs to 16 residues. CDR1 and CDR2 from the germline V gene are LGHNT and FRNRAP. J was trimmed by 8 bases and V by 0 bases; bases with no gene match: 6. CDR3 amino acids: CASGLVRLQGDSPLHF. The CDR3 DNA follows: TGTGCTAGTGGTTTGGTACGACTACAGGGGGATTCACCCCTCCACTTT.

This clonotype has ten or more counts. The genes are TRBV7-2 and TRBJ2-5; possible D gene TRBD2, 6 bases. The germline V gene has CDR1 SGHTA and CDR2 FQGNSA. Trimming removed 5 bases at V and 4 bases at J, with 14 bases between. The CDR3 extends over 14 amino acids. The chain's CDR3 is CASSAETRTETQYF. The DNA for the CDR3 is TGTGCCAGCAGCGCAGAGACTAGAACAGAGACCCAGTACTTC.

Ten or more counts support this clonotype. This chain uses TRBV20-1 with TRBJ2-1; TRBD1 aligns across 9 bases. V was pared by 3 bases and J by 5 bases, with 11 bases of the junction left unmatched. Germline values: CDR1 DFQATT, CDR2 SNEGSKA (reference sequence). The CDR3 spans 16 residues. In DNA, the CDR3 is TGCAGTGCTAGGCCTTGGGGACAGGGTTTCCACAATGAGCAGTTCTTC. Its translation is CSARPWGQGFHNEQFF.

In this sample, this clonotype turned up many times. The chain carries TRBV6-2 or TRBV6-3 and TRBJ1-5, with 11 positions matching TRBD1. CDR3 size: 18 residues. CDR1 and CDR2 from the germline V gene are MNHEY and SVGEGT. The junction had 11 bases not matched to a gene; V was cut back by 4 bases and J by 3 bases. The CDR3 reads CASSSHFRDRGNNQPQHF. In DNA form, the CDR3 reads TGTGCCAGCAGTTCTCATTTCCGGGACAGGGGGAACAATCAGCCCCAGCATTTT.

This clonotype was counted at least ten times. This chain uses TRBV20-1 with TRBJ1-2; tentatively, D is TRBD1 (6 bases). Trimming shortened V by 4 bases and J by 4 bases, and 10 bases separated the two germline ends. Germline CDR1 is DFQATT and CDR2 is SNEGSKA (reference sequence). CDR3 length: 12 residues. Here the CDR3 DNA reads TGCAGTGCTACACAGGGCCCCTATGGCTACACCTTC. This encodes CSATQGPYGYTF.

Points on this clonotype: A read error may be the cause here, since a much bigger clone is one base away. The chain joins TRBV20-1 to TRBJ2-5; 7 nucleotides agree with TRBD2. J was trimmed by 9 bases and V by 3 bases; bases with no gene match: 10. The CDR3 totals 13 residues. Germline V gene sequence: CDR1 DFQATT, CDR2 SNEGSKA (reference sequence). The chain's CDR3 is CSARGAGPRPQYF. In DNA form, the CDR3 reads TGCAGTGCTAGGGGAGCGGGACCCCGGCCCCAGTACTTC.

This clonotype occurred once. The chain couples TRBV7-2 to TRBJ1-2; D remains unclear. This CDR3 has 16 amino acids. Germline lookup yields CDR1 SGHTA and CDR2 FQGNSA. V lost 5 bases and J 0 bases, leaving 16 bases between the germline ends. CDR3 nucleotide sequence: TGTGCCAGCAGCCCCCCAGTGAGGTTAGCTAACTATGGCTACACCTTC. It specifies CASSPPVRLANYGYTF. The full variable domain, completed using reference TRBV7-2 and TRBJ1-2, is GAGVSQSPSNKVTEKGKDVELRCDPISGHTALYWYRQSLGQGLEFLIYFQGNSAPDKSGLPSDRFSAERTGGSVSTLTIQRTQQEDSAVYLCASSPPVRLANYGYTFGSGTRLTVV.

There are many counts of this clonotype. The V and J genes are TRBV12-3 or TRBV12-4 and TRBJ2-1, with 12 bases matching TRBD2. This CDR3 has 16 residues. The ends lost 5 bases at V and 5 bases at J; junction bases unmatched: 7. CDR3 in amino acids: CASSRNLAGGNNEQFF. The CDR3 nucleotides read TGTGCCAGCAGTCGTAACCTAGCGGGGGGGAACAATGAGCAGTTCTTC.

The V gene is TRBV24-1, the J gene TRBJ2-6; D remains ambiguous. Trimming shortened V by 2 bases and J by 0 bases, and 16 bases separated the two germline ends. CDR3 length: 19 amino acids. CDR1 is KGHDR, CDR2 SFDVKD, per germline. CDR3 sequence (DNA): TGTGCCACCAGTGATTCAGATATAGGCACCATCTCTGGGGCCAACGTCCTGACTTTC. Its translation: CATSDSDIGTISGANVLTF.

This clonotype was seen only a few times. The chain carries TRBV12-3 or TRBV12-4 and TRBJ1-1; a possible D gene is TRBD1 (5 bases). The V end was cut by 3 bases, the J end by 0 bases, with 11 bases between. There are 15 residues in the CDR3. The CDR3 DNA reads TGTGCCAGCAGTTTCCGGGGGGGAGTGAACACTGAAGCTTTCTTT. It translates to CASSFRGGVNTEAFF.

V usage is TRBV14 and J usage is TRBJ2-1; D is unresolved. The CDR3 has 11 amino acids. Germline V gene data show CDR1 as SGHDN and CDR2 as FVKESK. Between the trimmed V and J ends, which lost 1 base and 13 bases, there was a span of 8 bases. The CDR3 sequence: CASSQAPVQFF. CDR3 DNA: TGTGCCAGCAGCCAAGCCCCCGTCCAGTTCTTC.

This clonotype was seen many times. A single base separates this from a much larger clone, so it may be a read error. The chain joins TRBV12-3 or TRBV12-4 to TRBJ2-5; TRBD1 matches 7 bases. The CDR3 has 15 residues. The V gene end was trimmed by 6 bases and the J gene end by 11 bases; junction bases not matched to a gene: 18. CDR3 protein: CASSGQAAGYNEQYF. CDR3 nucleotide sequence: TGTGCCAGCAGCGGACAGGCAGCCGGATACAATGAGCAGTACTTC.

This clonotype was seen ten or more times. The chain uses TRBV12-3 or TRBV12-4 and TRBJ2-5; 7 nucleotides agree with TRBD1. With V trimmed by 4 bases and J by 5 bases, 7 bases remained unmatched. The CDR3 is made up of 14 amino acids. CDR3 nucleotide sequence: TGTGCCAGCAGTTCCCAGACAGGGTCGGAGACCCAGTACTTC. It specifies CASSSQTGSETQYF.

This clonotype came up a few times. A much larger clonotype is one base distant, so this may be a read error. The V and J genes are TRBV5-1 and TRBJ2-7, with D tentatively TRBD1 (6 bases). The CDR3 contains 14 residues. Germline V CDR1 and CDR2: SGHRS, YFSETQ. V shed 0 bases and J shed 7 bases, with 14 bases lying between them. The CDR3, as DNA: TGCGCCAGCAGCTTGGGGGGGCAATACAATGAGCAGTACTTC. Its translation is CASSLGGQYNEQYF.

The CDR3, as DNA: TGTGCCAGCAGCGTAGACGCTAGCGGATTCCAAGAGACCCAGTACTTC. Amino acid sequence: CASSVDASGFQETQYF. This chain links TRBV9 with TRBJ2-5; 7 bases are shared with TRBD2. The junction had 6 bases not matched to a gene; V was cut back by 0 bases and J by 1 base. This CDR3 spans 16 amino acids. Germline lookup yields CDR1 SGDLS and CDR2 YYNGEE. Looking up the rest from reference TRBV9 and TRBJ2-5 gives the full variable domain: DSGVTQTPKHLITATGQRVTLRCSPRSGDLSVYWYQQSLDQGLQFLIQYYNGEERAKGNILERFSAQQFPDLHSELNLSSLELGDSALYFCASSVDASGFQETQYFGPGTRLLVL.

Comment on this clonotype: A much larger clone differs by one base, so this may be a read error. The V gene is TRBV12-3 or TRBV12-4, the J gene TRBJ2-3; D could derive from TRBD1 or TRBD2 (5 bases each). This CDR3 contains 13 residues. Trimming took 0 bases from V and 14 from J, leaving 15 bases between them. The CDR3 loop is CASSLAGPAVVYF. The CDR3 DNA sequence: TGTGCCAGCAGTTTAGCGGGACCAGCGGTGGTGTATTTT.

As for this clonotype: A read error may explain this, as a much larger clone is one base away. The chain employs TRBV11-2 and TRBJ2-4, with D hard to call. The DNA end favors TRBJ2-5, so the J call may be wrong. CDR1 is SGHAT, CDR2 FQNNGV, per germline. CDR3 size: 14 residues. CDR3: CASSSPVVRKTQYF. CDR3 nucleotides: TGTGCCAGCAGCTCCCCGGTAGTCCGAAAGACCCAGTACTTC.